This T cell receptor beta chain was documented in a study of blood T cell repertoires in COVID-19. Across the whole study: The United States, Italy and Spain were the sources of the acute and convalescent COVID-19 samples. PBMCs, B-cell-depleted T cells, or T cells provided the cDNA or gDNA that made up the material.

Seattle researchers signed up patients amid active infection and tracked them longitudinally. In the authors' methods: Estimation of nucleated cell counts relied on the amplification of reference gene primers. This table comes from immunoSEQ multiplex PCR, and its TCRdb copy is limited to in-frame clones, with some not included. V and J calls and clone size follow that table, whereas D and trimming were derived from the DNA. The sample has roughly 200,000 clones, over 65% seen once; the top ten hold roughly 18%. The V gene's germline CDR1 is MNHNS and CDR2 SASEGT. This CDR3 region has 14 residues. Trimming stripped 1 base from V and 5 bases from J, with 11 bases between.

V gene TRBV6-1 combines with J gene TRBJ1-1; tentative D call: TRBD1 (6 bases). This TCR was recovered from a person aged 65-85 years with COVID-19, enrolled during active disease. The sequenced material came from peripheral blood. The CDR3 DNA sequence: TGTGCCAGCAGTGAAGAGGACAGTGGGACTGAAGCTTTCTTT. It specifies CASSEEDSGTEAFF.